The rows below give T cell receptor beta chains drawn from one sample of a study of T-cell memory formation after mild COVID-19. TCRdb re-called the 5' RACE reads through MiXCR, storing one row per CDR3 protein. The sample has about 450,000 distinct CDR3 sequences; roughly a quarter are singletons. Sample: PBMCs or a T cell subset sorted from them (not recorded which). All receptors come from an adult woman who had mild COVID-19 (a few samples of this study predate the infection). Cell type and time point are not known. Each CDR3 is given with its conserved first and last residue. Each record gives: V gene, J gene, D gene, clone size, CDR3 protein, CDR3 DNA. D genes are given only for firm matches. Clone size is given for some rows only: seen once, a few or many times, or a class if the clone is expanded.

TRBV11-2	TRBJ2-3	.	many	CASSLSGGATDTQYF	TGTGCCAGCAGCTTATCCGGAGGTGCCACAGATACGCAGTATTTT
TRBV5-1	TRBJ2-7	TRBD1	few	CASSLGTGGPGEQYF	TGCGCCAGCAGCTTGGGGACAGGGGGCCCGGGAGAGCAGTACTTC
TRBV6-2/TRBV6-3	TRBJ1-1	.	.	CASSYTGNTEAFF	TGTGCCAGCAGTTACACAGGGAACACTGAAGCTTTCTTT
TRBV7-7	TRBJ2-7	.	.	CASSSMGVPTTSSTYEQYF	TGTGCTAGCAGCTCTATGGGTGTTCCTACGACTAGTTCGACCTACGAGCAGTACTTC
TRBV6-4	TRBJ2-6	TRBD1	few	CASSDTGAGANVLTF	TGTGCCAGCAGTGACACAGGGGCTGGGGCCAACGTCCTGACTTTC
TRBV20-1	TRBJ1-2	TRBD1	.	CSGGAGGSYTF	TGCAGCGGAGGGGCAGGGGGGAGCTACACCTTC
TRBV5-5	TRBJ2-1	TRBD2	few	CASSLRLRGSGYEQFF	TGTGCCAGCAGCCTTAGACTGCGCGGGAGTGGGTATGAGCAGTTCTTC
TRBV4-2	TRBJ2-7	.	few	CASSPEGGPSYEQYF	TGTGCCAGCAGTCCTGAGGGCGGTCCCTCCTACGAGCAGTACTTC
TRBV3-1	TRBJ2-3	.	.	CASSHLRTGLRDTQYF	TGTGCCAGCAGCCATCTCCGGACTGGGCTGCGAGATACGCAGTATTTT
TRBV7-8	TRBJ1-4	.	few	CASSPARGTNEKLFF	TGTGCCAGCAGCCCGGCGAGGGGTACTAATGAAAAACTGTTTTTT
TRBV10-3	TRBJ1-2	TRBD1	.	CAISDRGNYGYTF	TGTGCCATCAGCGACAGGGGGAACTATGGCTACACCTTC
TRBV12-3/TRBV12-4	TRBJ2-3	.	few	CASSPRPGNGGGPDTQYF	TGTGCCAGCAGTCCCCGTCCGGGAAACGGTGGTGGGCCAGATACGCAGTATTTT
TRBV18	TRBJ1-5	.	few	CASSQTDSNQPQHF	TGTGCCAGCTCACAGACTGATAGCAATCAGCCCCAGCATTTT
TRBV12-3/TRBV12-4	TRBJ2-5	TRBD2	few	CASTLAAGVGTQYF	TGTGCCAGCACCCTGGCGGCGGGGGTAGGGACCCAGTACTTC
TRBV20-1	TRBJ1-5	.	.	CSARWDPNQPQHF	TGCAGTGCTAGGTGGGACCCTAATCAGCCCCAGCATTTT
TRBV30	TRBJ2-3	.	few	CAWVEGSDTQYF	TGTGCCTGGGTGGAAGGGTCAGATACGCAGTATTTT
TRBV20-1	TRBJ2-7	.	.	CSAVNFDNPKGEQYF	TGCAGTGCTGTCAACTTCGATAACCCGAAGGGGGAGCAGTACTTC
TRBV30	TRBJ1-1	.	.	CAWSVLVSEAFF	TGTGCCTGGAGTGTACTTGTGAGTGAAGCTTTCTTT
TRBV2	TRBJ2-2	.	.	CVSRQFPGELFF	TGTGTCTCCCGGCAGTTCCCCGGGGAGCTGTTTTTT
TRBV12-3/TRBV12-4	TRBJ2-7	TRBD1	few	CASSPRQGLVYEQYF	TGTGCCAGCAGCCCGAGACAGGGGTTAGTCTACGAGCAGTACTTC
TRBV6-5	TRBJ2-1	TRBD2	.	CASSYPTSGGSNEQFF	TGTGCCAGCAGTTACCCGACTAGCGGGGGGAGTAATGAGCAGTTCTTC
TRBV7-9	TRBJ1-2	.	.	CASSFSFRSHGYTF	TGTGCCAGCAGCTTTAGTTTCCGGTCCCATGGCTACACCTTC
TRBV7-3	TRBJ1-1	TRBD1	.	CASSPRQGANTEAFF	TGTGCCAGCAGCCCGCGACAGGGGGCGAACACTGAAGCTTTCTTT
TRBV6-2/TRBV6-3	TRBJ2-3	TRBD2	.	CASSYGLLAGADTDTQYF	TGTGCCAGCAGTTATGGATTACTAGCGGGAGCAGATACAGATACGCAGTATTTT
TRBV6-6	TRBJ1-2	.	.	CASSYSRVHGYTF	TGTGCCAGCAGTTACAGCAGGGTACATGGCTACACCTTC
TRBV7-3	TRBJ2-7	TRBD1	.	CASSPQGVGEQYF	TGTGCCAGCAGCCCTCAGGGGGTCGGCGAGCAGTACTTC
TRBV12-3/TRBV12-4	TRBJ2-4	.	.	CASSFEMTERSGIQYF	TGTGCCAGCAGTTTCGAGATGACAGAACGATCGGGGATTCAGTACTTC
TRBV7-2	TRBJ2-2	.	.	CASRDTGNTGELFF	TGTGCCAGCAGAGACACAGGGAACACCGGGGAGCTGTTTTTT
TRBV29-1	TRBJ2-7	TRBD1	few	CSVELTGLVQYF	TGCAGCGTGGAACTGACAGGGTTGGTGCAGTACTTC
TRBV12-3/TRBV12-4	TRBJ2-1	TRBD2	many	CASSASGGSYNEQFF	TGTGCCAGCAGCGCCAGCGGGGGCTCCTACAATGAGCAGTTCTTC
TRBV5-1	TRBJ1-1	.	.	CASSPGGGKDTEAFF	TGCGCCAGCAGCCCCGGCGGGGGCAAGGACACTGAAGCTTTCTTT
TRBV29-1	TRBJ2-1	TRBD1	.	CSVEDLLDRDNYNEQFF	TGCAGCGTTGAAGATCTATTGGACAGGGATAACTACAATGAGCAGTTCTTC
TRBV24-1	TRBJ2-1	.	.	CATSDLESFAYNEQFF	TGTGCCACCAGTGATTTAGAGAGTTTCGCCTACAATGAGCAGTTCTTC
TRBV12-3/TRBV12-4	TRBJ2-7	TRBD1	few	CASSLPQGVKYEQYF	TGTGCCAGCAGTCTCCCACAGGGGGTTAAGTACGAGCAGTACTTC
TRBV4-3	TRBJ2-2	TRBD2	.	CASSQATSGRAFGNTGELFF	TGCGCCAGCAGCCAAGCGACTAGCGGGAGGGCATTTGGGAACACCGGGGAGCTGTTTTTT
TRBV28	TRBJ1-2	.	.	CASSLRGGDGYGYTF	TGTGCCAGCAGCCTACGGGGGGGTGACGGCTATGGCTACACCTTC
TRBV4-1	TRBJ2-3	.	few	CASSTGPSAATDTQYF	TGCGCCAGCAGCACAGGCCCATCCGCCGCCACAGATACGCAGTATTTT
TRBV7-9	TRBJ1-4	.	.	CASSPGTEKLFF	TGTGCCAGCAGCCCCGGGACAGAAAAACTGTTTTTT
TRBV4-1	TRBJ2-1	TRBD2	.	CASSPVAGVWNEQFF	TGCGCCAGCAGCCCTGTAGCGGGTGTTTGGAATGAGCAGTTCTTC
TRBV30	TRBJ1-3	.	.	CAVKRGAGNTIYF	TGTGCCGTAAAGCGGGGGGCTGGAAACACCATATATTTT
TRBV20-1	TRBJ2-1	TRBD2	many	CSARDSGLAGLDEQFF	TGCAGTGCTAGAGATTCAGGACTAGCGGGACTGGATGAGCAGTTCTTC